This TCR beta chain was recorded in a study of T cell repertoires in aging, cancer and after chemotherapy. Study information: Glioblastoma patients receiving temozolomide-based therapy gave paired samples before and after chemotherapy. Study-level points and caveats: Compared with age-matched healthy donors, untreated hematological or solid cancer patients showed higher blood TCR clonality.

Amplification of TCR beta used genomic DNA extracted from peripheral blood. Germline values: CDR1 MNHEY, CDR2 SVGAGI. The CDR3 has 11 amino acids. Trimming took off 7 bases at V and 19 bases at J, with 17 bases between the two ends. Of note for this clonotype: The antigen is unknown.

TRB rearrangements spanning V, D and J were amplified using mixed TRB-A/B primers. Each CDR3 protein is one row after TCRdb ran MiXCR on the multiplex PCR reads. This sample yields over a thousand distinct CDR3 sequences, of which about 23% are seen a single time; just over 45% belongs to the top ten. The chain employs TRBV6-5 and TRBJ1-6, with D perhaps TRBD1 (5 bases). The origin of this receptor is a human donor with a solid tumor. Sequences were obtained from blood. CDR3 in DNA: TGTGCCAGCACCCCGGGGGGAGGGTTTCACTTT. Amino acids: CASTPGGGFHF.